A single sample is the source of the 10 T cell receptor beta chains below, sequenced in a study of cytomegalovirus exposure and HLA in healthy donors (dated by TCRdb to about 2017). The method behind the library was the immunoSEQ multiplex PCR assay. The multiplex PCR relied on a mix of 60 forward primers for TCR Vbeta segments and 13 reverse primers for TCR Jbeta segments. TCRdb provides this immuneACCESS table in a form limited to in-frame rearrangements. Some clones are lacking; in checked studies, under half of them reflect an unresolved V gene, and why the rest are absent is not known. The table for this sample lists about 34,000 clones; 70% to 85% of them were counted only once. In total, the top ten clones hold under 12% of the sample. The sample comprised PBMCs. The receptors derive from a young woman in good health and CMV-seropositive.

The chain uses TRBV11-2 and TRBJ2-7, with D possibly being TRBD2 (6 bases). V shed 5 bases and J shed 1 base, with 9 bases lying between them. The CDR3 totals 13 residues. Germline V lookup: CDR1 SGHAT, CDR2 FQNNGV. CDR3 sequence reads: CASSPGVSYEQYF. CDR3 DNA: TGTGCCAGCAGCCCGGGGGTTTCCTACGAGCAGTACTTC.

The rearrangement joins TRBV9 to TRBJ2-6; no reliable D call. V gave up 4 bases and J gave up 4 bases, with 9 bases separating them. Germline loops: CDR1 SGDLS, CDR2 YYNGEE. The CDR3 runs 14 residues. The CDR3 region is CASSRVAGANVLTF. The CDR3, as DNA: TGTGCCAGCAGCCGGGTTGCCGGGGCCAACGTCCTGACTTTC. The full variable domain, in which reference TRBV9 and TRBJ2-6 provide the parts outside the CDR3, is DSGVTQTPKHLITATGQRVTLRCSPRSGDLSVYWYQQSLDQGLQFLIQYYNGEERAKGNILERFSAQQFPDLHSELNLSSLELGDSALYFCASSRVAGANVLTFGAGSRLTVL.

This clone ranks as medium-sized. The chain uses TRBV6-1 and TRBJ2-1, with TRBD2 matching over 11 bases. V gave up 2 bases and J gave up 3 bases; unmatched junction bases: 0. This CDR3 is 15 amino acids long. Germline loops: CDR1 MNHNS, CDR2 SASEGT. The CDR3 DNA sequence: TGTGCCAGCAGTGAACTAGCGGGAGGCTACAATGAGCAGTTCTTC. Its protein product is CASSELAGGYNEQFF.

V gene TRBV7-2 combines with J gene TRBJ1-1; D perhaps matches TRBD1 (6 bases). From germline, CDR1 is SGHTA and CDR2 FQGNSA. The CDR3 consists of 16 residues. V was pared by 7 bases and J by 0 bases, with 18 bases between. Written as DNA, the CDR3 is TGTGCCAGCACCGGATGGCCTACAGGGATGAACACTGAAGCTTTCTTT. As protein: CASTGWPTGMNTEAFF.

The table lists this clone with a few counts. This chain uses TRBV10-3 with TRBJ1-5; 10 bases fit TRBD1. This CDR3 contains 15 residues. The V gene end was trimmed by 1 base and the J gene end by 6 bases; junction bases not matched to a gene: 3. CDR1 is ENHRY and CDR2 is SYGVKD in the germline V gene. The CDR3 is CAISEFRTGGQPQHF. CDR3 nucleotide sequence: TGTGCCATCAGTGAGTTCCGGACAGGGGGTCAGCCCCAGCATTTT.

The chain carries TRBV5-1 and TRBJ1-5; D gene uncertain. Germline CDR1 SGHRS, CDR2 YFSETQ. Trimming cost V 0 bases and J 0 bases, with 7 bases left between them. The CDR3 is made up of 15 amino acids. The CDR3 is CASSLDGNSNQPQHF. DNA of the CDR3: TGCGCCAGCAGCTTGGACGGGAATAGCAATCAGCCCCAGCATTTT.

This clone was seen a handful of times. One end of the junction fails to match germline, which may point to a read error. The chain uses TRBV7-7 and TRBJ2-2; D is possibly TRBD1 (6 bases). Per germline, CDR1 SSHAT and CDR2 FNYEAQ (reference sequence). The CDR3 spans 15 residues. CDR3 bases: TGTGCTAGCAGCTTTGGGACAACTAACACCGGGGAGCTGTTTTTT. Protein product: CASSFGTTNTGELFF.

J is TRBJ1-2 and V is TRBV7-2; D is perhaps TRBD1 (5 bases). V lost 5 bases to trimming and J lost 0 bases, with 13 bases between them. This CDR3 is 15 amino acids long. Germline V gives CDR1 SGHTA, CDR2 FQGNSA. For the CDR3, the DNA is TGTGCCAGCAGCACCAGGGTTTTAGCTAACTATGGCTACACCTTC. Protein: CASSTRVLANYGYTF.

This sequence joins TRBV25-1 and TRBJ2-2; the D gene is possibly TRBD2 (5 bases). From germline, CDR1 is MGHDK and CDR2 SYGVNS. V gave up 6 bases and J gave up 5 bases, with 16 bases separating them. The CDR3 is 15 residues long. CDR3: CASRDRDTGTGELFF. In DNA, the CDR3 is TGTGCCAGCAGAGACCGGGATACTGGGACCGGGGAGCTGTTTTTT.

This sequence joins TRBV4-2 and TRBJ2-1; tentative D call: TRBD1 (6 bases). The CDR3 runs to 13 residues. Germline lookup yields CDR1 LGHNA and CDR2 YNFKEQ. The V end was cut by 4 bases, the J end by 7 bases, with 11 bases between. The CDR3 nucleotides are TGTGCCAGCAGCCGAGTGGACAGTAATGAGCAGTTCTTC. This encodes CASSRVDSNEQFF.